A single sample is the source of the 12 T cell receptor beta chains below, sequenced in a study of T cells in Graves' hyperthyroidism and ophthalmopathy. Amplification of TCR beta CDR3 regions was performed using RNA transcripts as template. With the HTBI primer set, the TCR CDR3 went through a first round of RT-PCR. TCRdb processed the multiplex PCR reads anew with MiXCR; each CDR3 protein has one entry. The sample gives roughly 500,000 distinct CDR3 sequences, approximately 23% of which show up once; about 49% is in the top ten. Sequencing input: blood. The receptors were gathered from a woman in her 70s with Graves' ophthalmopathy.

This chain uses TRBV27 with TRBJ2-6; TRBD1 aligns across 9 bases. The germline V gene encodes CDR1 MNHEY and CDR2 SMNVEV (reference sequence). V was pared by 5 bases and J by 2 bases, with 4 bases of the junction left unmatched. The CDR3 extends over 16 amino acids. As DNA, the CDR3 is TGTGCCAGCAGTGCCTACAGGGGGCCTGGGGCCAACGTCCTGACTTTC. It yields the protein CASSAYRGPGANVLTF.

This clonotype was counted ten times or more. The rearrangement joins TRBV7-8 to TRBJ2-1, with D perhaps TRBD2 (5 bases). This CDR3 region has 15 residues. Per the germline V gene, CDR1 is SGHVS and CDR2 is FQNEAQ. With 1 base removed from V and 8 bases from J, the gap between germline ends came to 15 bases. In DNA form, the CDR3 reads TGTGCCAGCAGCTTAGGAGCGCCAGCGGTGGATGAGCAGTTCTTC. This sequence encodes CASSLGAPAVDEQFF.

There are a few counts of this clonotype. The rearrangement uses TRBV6-2 or TRBV6-3 and TRBJ2-1; D uncertain. The germline V gene has CDR1 MNHEY and CDR2 SVGEGT. Trimming stripped 7 bases from V and 6 bases from J, with 16 bases between. The CDR3 length is 14 residues. CDR3 region: CASNQFAGPNEQFF. The DNA of the CDR3 is TGTGCCAGCAACCAGTTCGCCGGCCCCAATGAGCAGTTCTTC.

The J gene is TRBJ2-3, the V gene TRBV6-2 or TRBV6-3; 11 nucleotides match TRBD2. Germline V gene lookup returns CDR1 MNHEY and CDR2 SVGEGT. CDR3 length: 15 amino acids. V shed 5 bases and J 9 bases; nucleotides not matched to a gene: 10. The CDR3 reads CASSLGLAVVKTQYF. As DNA, the CDR3 is TGTGCCAGCAGTCTGGGACTAGCGGTTGTAAAGACGCAGTATTTT.

This clonotype has a count of ten or more. The rearrangement links TRBV12-3 or TRBV12-4 to TRBJ2-1, with a possible D match to TRBD1 (5 bases). The CDR3 is 13 residues long. The germline V and J ends were trimmed by 2 bases and 9 bases, with 11 bases remaining between them. CDR3: CASSLSADSEQFF. The DNA of the CDR3 is TGTGCCAGCAGTTTATCCGCAGACAGTGAGCAGTTCTTC.

V usage is TRBV2 and J usage is TRBJ2-7, with 8 bases identical to TRBD1. Germline V gives CDR1 SNHLY, CDR2 FYNNEI. The CDR3 is made up of 15 amino acids. J gave up 4 bases and V 4 bases, and 9 bases lay outside the gene matches. CDR3 coding DNA: TGTGCCAGCAGTGTCTTCCAGGGGGCTAATTACGAGCAGTACTTC. Its protein product is CASSVFQGANYEQYF.

This chain uses TRBV4-3 with TRBJ2-1; 14 bases are a match to TRBD2. The CDR3 has 17 residues. The J segment lost 8 bases and the V segment lost 4 bases, leaving 10 bases of the junction unmatched. CDR1 is LGHNA and CDR2 is YSLEER in the germline V gene. CDR3 region: CASSPRLAGGRVYEQFF. CDR3 in DNA: TGCGCCAGCAGCCCCCGACTAGCGGGAGGGAGGGTCTATGAGCAGTTCTTC.

With regard to this clonotype: This may be a read error, as it is one base from a much larger clone. J is TRBJ1-1 and V is TRBV29-1; D is perhaps TRBD1 (6 bases). Between the trimmed V and J ends, which lost 7 bases and 0 bases, there was a span of 18 bases. The CDR3 covers 15 residues. Germline CDR1 reads SQVTM; CDR2 reads ANQGSEA. The DNA for the CDR3 is TGCAGCGCTGGGATTTGGGGGACACTGAACACTGAAGCTTTCTTT. Translating gives CSAGIWGTLNTEAFF.

This clonotype was seen at least ten times. The gene calls are TRBV7-6 and TRBJ2-7; TRBD1 or TRBD2 may be the D gene (7 bases each). CDR1 is SGHVS and CDR2 is FNYEAQ in the germline V gene. Between the trimmed V and J ends, which lost 0 bases and 5 bases, there was a span of 11 bases. The CDR3 sequence is 14 residues long. This chain's CDR3 is CASSLAQGGHEQYF. CDR3 DNA: TGTGCCAGCAGCTTAGCCCAGGGGGGGCACGAGCAGTACTTC. Full variable domain (remainder filled in from reference TRBV7-6 and TRBJ2-7): GAGVSQSPRYKVTKRGQDVALRCDPISGHVSLYWYRQALGQGPEFLTYFNYEAQQDKSGLPNDRFSAERPEGSISTLTIQRTEQRDSAMYRCASSLAQGGHEQYFGPGTRLTVT.

The J gene is TRBJ2-7, the V gene TRBV27; 12 nucleotides match TRBD2. The length of the CDR3 is 17 residues. Losses at the gene ends were 6 bases for V and 0 bases for J; bases not matched to a gene: 9. CDR1 and CDR2 from the germline V gene are MNHEY and SMNVEV (reference sequence). The CDR3 region is CASSPGLAGPSSYEQYF. The DNA of the CDR3 is TGTGCCAGCAGCCCTGGACTAGCGGGACCTAGCTCCTACGAGCAGTACTTC.

Only a few counts were recorded for this clonotype. The chain combines TRBV2 with TRBJ2-1, with 10 nucleotides matching TRBD2. CDR1 is SNHLY and CDR2 is FYNNEI in the germline V gene. This CDR3 is built from 13 residues. The V segment lost 8 bases and the J segment 5 bases; nucleotides outside the gene matches: 3. In nucleotides, the CDR3 is TGTGCCAGCGGACTAGCGGAACACAATGAGCAGTTCTTC. Translating it yields CASGLAEHNEQFF. The full variable domain, completed using reference TRBV2 and TRBJ2-1, is EPEVTQTPSHQVTQMGQEVILRCVPISNHLYFYWYRQILGQKVEFLVSFYNNEISEKSEIFDDQFSVERPDGSNFTLKIRSTKLEDSAMYFCASGLAEHNEQFFGPGTRLTVL.

This clonotype was seen a few times. This sequence joins TRBV5-5 and TRBJ2-2; maybe TRBD1 (5 bases). This CDR3 contains 16 residues. The germline V gene has CDR1 SGHKS and CDR2 YYEKEE (reference sequence). V was trimmed by 3 bases and J by 3 bases, leaving 15 bases between them. The CDR3 coding sequence is TGTGCCAGCAGCTGGGCAAGGGGCGCGGACACCGGGGAGCTGTTTTTT. Protein product: CASSWARGADTGELFF.